One and the same sample provided the 25 T cell receptor beta chains below, sequenced in a study of CD8 T cells in Susac syndrome. An input of about 0.45 to 1 ug of RNA was subjected to reverse transcription using random hexamers. TCRdb processed the immunoSEQ multiplex PCR reads anew with MiXCR; each CDR3 protein has one entry. In the table there are some 80,000 distinct CDR3 sequences, roughly 93% of which are singletons. Sequences were obtained from CD8+ T cells from PBMCs. These receptors all come from a human donor in good health.

This chain connects TRBV9 to TRBJ2-6; no firm D call. The CDR3 extends over 14 amino acids. Germline V lookup: CDR1 SGDLS, CDR2 YYNGEE. Trimming shortened V by 4 bases and J by 0 bases, and 5 bases separated the two germline ends. The DNA for the CDR3 is TGTGCCAGCAGCACAGCCTCTGGGGCCAACGTCCTGACTTTC. It specifies CASSTASGANVLTF.

V usage is TRBV29-1 and J usage is TRBJ1-2; 9 nucleotides match TRBD1. Germline-derived CDR1 and CDR2 are SQVTM and ANQGSEA. With V trimmed by 4 bases and J by 8 bases, 5 bases remained unmatched. This CDR3 is 12 amino acids long. In DNA, the CDR3 is TGCAGCGTTGTGACAGGGGGAGAGGGCTACACCTTC. It translates to CSVVTGGEGYTF.

The CDR3 is CASSQDGQGLQETQYF. CDR3 nucleotides: TGTGCCAGCAGCCAAGATGGACAGGGTTTACAAGAGACCCAGTACTTC. The V gene is TRBV3-1, the J gene TRBJ2-5, with 8 bases aligning to TRBD1. V lost 0 bases to trimming and J lost 2 bases; unmatched junction nucleotides: 5. The CDR3 loop spans 16 amino acids. Germline CDR1 reads LGHDT; CDR2 reads YNNKEL (reference sequence).

The genes are TRBV7-9 and TRBJ1-1; possible D gene TRBD1, 5 bases. CDR3 length: 14 amino acids. With 1 base removed from V and 5 bases from J, the gap between germline ends came to 11 bases. Per germline, CDR1 SEHNR and CDR2 FQNEAQ (reference sequence). The CDR3 sequence: CASSLVARATEAFF. The CDR3, as DNA: TGTGCCAGCAGCTTAGTGGCCAGGGCGACTGAAGCTTTCTTT.

The genes are TRBV5-1 and TRBJ1-1; D is unclear. V was shortened by 0 bases and J by 0 bases, with 6 bases between the two germline ends. Germline loops: CDR1 SGHRS, CDR2 YFSETQ. This CDR3 region has 14 residues. The CDR3 sequence is CASSLAYMNTEAFF. For the CDR3, the DNA is TGCGCCAGCAGCTTGGCCTATATGAACACTGAAGCTTTCTTT.

The V gene is TRBV15, the J gene TRBJ2-7; a weak D match, TRBD2 (5 bases). Germline CDR1 and CDR2: LNHNV and YYDKDF (reference sequence). V was cut by 3 bases and J by 2 bases, with 11 bases left in between. The CDR3 spans 14 residues. The CDR3 here is CATSSTSLAYEQYV. The CDR3 nucleotides are TGTGCCACCAGCAGCACTAGTCTAGCCTACGAGCAGTACGTC.

V and J are TRBV28 and TRBJ1-6, with 8 bases lining up with TRBD1. CDR1 and CDR2 (germline): MDHEN, SYDVKM. There are 14 residues in the CDR3. The J segment lost 10 bases and the V segment lost 6 bases, leaving 8 bases of the junction unmatched. The CDR3 is CASSPRGRESPLHF. In DNA form, the CDR3 reads TGTGCCAGCAGCCCCAGGGGGCGGGAATCACCCCTCCACTTT.

This chain joins TRBV6-2 or TRBV6-3 and TRBJ2-1, with 7 nucleotides matching TRBD2. The CDR3 contains 13 residues. Unmatched junction bases numbered 7, after V lost 4 bases and J lost 10 bases. Germline CDR1 is MNHEY and CDR2 is SVGEGT. CDR3 amino acids: CASSSLFGGEQFF. The CDR3 DNA sequence: TGTGCCAGCAGTTCCCTCTTCGGGGGGGAGCAGTTCTTC.

The chain recombines TRBV4-1 with TRBJ2-7, with D possibly being TRBD1 (6 bases). Germline lookup yields CDR1 MGHRA and CDR2 YSYEKL. The CDR3 extends over 14 amino acids. V lost 1 base and J 2 bases, leaving 9 bases between the germline ends. CDR3 region: CASSQVDSTYEQYF. CDR3 nucleotide sequence: TGCGCCAGCAGCCAAGTGGACAGTACCTACGAGCAGTACTTC.

The chain is built from TRBV29-1 and TRBJ2-1, with 10 nucleotides matching TRBD1. Germline loops: CDR1 SQVTM, CDR2 ANQGSEA. V shed 4 bases and J 0 bases; nucleotides not matched to a gene: 9. The CDR3 has 17 residues. This CDR3 is CSVGGTGEYSSYNEQFF. The DNA of the CDR3 is TGCAGCGTTGGTGGGACAGGGGAATATAGCTCCTACAATGAGCAGTTCTTC.

The chain is built from TRBV7-9 and TRBJ1-1; D may be TRBD1 (5 bases). V lost 3 bases and J lost 11, with 19 bases in between. The germline CDR1 and CDR2 sequences are SEHNR and FQNEAQ (reference sequence). The CDR3 extends over 14 amino acids. The CDR3 reads CASSFPTEGLVAFF. The CDR3 nucleotides are TGTGCCAGCAGCTTCCCGACAGAAGGGCTTGTCGCTTTCTTT.

The chain is built from TRBV20-1 and TRBJ2-3; D is unclear. The germline V and J ends were trimmed by 1 base and 1 base, with 9 bases remaining between them. This CDR3 contains 14 residues. Germline CDR1 DFQATT, CDR2 SNEGSKA (reference sequence). The CDR3 region is CSARVPPRTDTQYF. The CDR3, as DNA: TGCAGTGCTAGAGTCCCCCCACGCACAGATACGCAGTATTTT.

This sequence joins TRBV7-9 and TRBJ2-1; possible D gene TRBD1, 6 bases. Trimming shortened V by 8 bases and J by 0 bases, and 11 bases separated the two germline ends. Germline CDR1 is SEHNR and CDR2 is FQNEAQ (reference sequence). There are 14 residues in the CDR3. CDR3 residues: CASVGQSSYNEQFF. In DNA form, the CDR3 reads TGTGCCAGCGTTGGACAGAGCTCCTACAATGAGCAGTTCTTC.

V is TRBV27 and J is TRBJ2-4, with D perhaps given as TRBD1 or TRBD2 (5 bases each). The germline V and J ends were trimmed by 2 bases and 6 bases, with 17 bases remaining between them. The germline V gene has CDR1 MNHEY and CDR2 SMNVEV (reference sequence). The CDR3 has 16 residues. The CDR3 DNA is TGTGCCAGCAGTTTAACGAGGGACGGAGTAAGAAACATTCAGTACTTC. Its protein is CASSLTRDGVRNIQYF.

This chain connects TRBV27 to TRBJ2-7, with D possibly being TRBD2 (6 bases). Trimming removed 8 bases from V and 4 bases from J, with 27 bases in between. Germline CDR1 is MNHEY and CDR2 is SMNVEV (reference sequence). CDR3 length: 17 amino acids. The CDR3 DNA is TGTGCCAGCCTGGGTCGTGATTCGTCGGGAGTAGGTTACGAGCAGTACGTC. This translates into CASLGRDSSGVGYEQYV.

V is TRBV2 and J is TRBJ2-3; D ambiguous. This CDR3 contains 15 residues. Germline loops: CDR1 SNHLY, CDR2 FYNNEI. V lost 7 bases and J 3 bases, leaving 17 bases between the germline ends. This chain's CDR3 is CASMRFQDWTDTQYF. The CDR3 nucleotides read TGTGCCAGCATGCGGTTTCAGGATTGGACAGATACGCAGTATTTT.

The J gene is TRBJ1-2, the V gene TRBV12-3 or TRBV12-4, with unresolved D. The CDR3 spans 11 residues. V shed 10 bases and J shed 6 bases, with 12 bases lying between them. This CDR3 reads CANELRDGYTF. The DNA of the CDR3 is TGTGCCAACGAACTGAGGGATGGCTACACCTTC.

This chain links TRBV28 with TRBJ2-7, with 9 bases fitting TRBD1. Germline V gives CDR1 MDHEN, CDR2 SYDVKM. Trimming removed 2 bases from V and 10 bases from J; junction bases left unmatched: 12. CDR3 length equals 15 residues. The CDR3 sequence: CASSLVRDRDLSQYV. The DNA for the CDR3 is TGTGCCAGCAGTTTAGTCCGGGACAGGGATCTTAGTCAGTACGTC.

The chain combines TRBV4-3 with TRBJ2-5, with no clear D. CDR3 length: 15 residues. Germline V CDR1 and CDR2: LGHNA, YSLEER. The V end was cut by 1 base, the J end by 0 bases, with 9 bases between. The CDR3: CASSQGVSYQETQYF. Written as DNA, the CDR3 is TGCGCCAGCAGCCAAGGCGTCAGCTACCAAGAGACCCAGTACTTC.

The chain is built from TRBV3-1 and TRBJ2-6; TRBD1 aligns across 7 bases. The junction had 8 bases not matched to a gene; V was cut back by 0 bases and J by 0 bases. The CDR3 is 19 residues long. In germline, CDR1 is LGHDT, CDR2 YNNKEL (reference sequence). CDR3 sequence (DNA): TGTGCCAGCAGCCAAGATCAGACAGGGATGACCTCTGGGGCCAACGTCCTGACTTTC. Its translation: CASSQDQTGMTSGANVLTF.

V gene TRBV4-1 combines with J gene TRBJ1-5, with TRBD1 as a possible D gene (5 bases). In germline, CDR1 is MGHRA, CDR2 YSYEKL. The CDR3 totals 16 residues. V was shortened by 0 bases and J by 5 bases, with 14 bases between the two germline ends. CDR3 bases: TGCGCCAGCAGCCAAGATTTTGGGGCGAGGGATCAGCCCCAGCATTTT. This encodes CASSQDFGARDQPQHF.

The V and J genes are TRBV9 and TRBJ1-2, with D perhaps matching TRBD1 (6 bases). V was cut by 0 bases and J by 4 bases, with 13 bases left in between. CDR1 is SGDLS, CDR2 YYNGEE, per germline. The length of the CDR3 is 15 residues. This CDR3 reads CASSVEDRYPYGYTF. The CDR3 region has the DNA TGTGCCAGCAGCGTAGAAGACAGGTACCCCTATGGCTACACCTTC.

The chain uses TRBV20-1 and TRBJ1-2; no firm D call. CDR3 length: 9 residues. CDR1 DFQATT and CDR2 SNEGSKA come from the germline V gene (reference sequence). This CDR3 reads CRYLYGYTF. The CDR3 region has the DNA TGCCGCTACTTGTATGGCTACACCTTC.

V usage is TRBV12-3 or TRBV12-4 and J usage is TRBJ1-1, with 10 nucleotides matching TRBD1. J gave up 0 bases and V 4 bases, and 8 bases lay outside the gene matches. The length of the CDR3 is 17 residues. The CDR3 reads CASSWDRGVQVNTEAFF. The CDR3 nucleotides read TGTGCCAGCAGTTGGGACAGGGGAGTTCAGGTGAACACTGAAGCTTTCTTT.

The gene calls are TRBV3-1 and TRBJ2-5; 7 nucleotides line up with TRBD1. V trimming: 5 bases; J trimming: 1 base; junction bases outside the gene matches: 7. CDR1 is LGHDT and CDR2 is YNNKEL in the germline V gene (reference sequence). This CDR3 has 15 residues. In nucleotides, the CDR3 is TGTGCCAGCAGCATCCGGGACAGAGGCCAAGAGACCCAGTACTTC. Its translation is CASSIRDRGQETQYF.